Listed here are 24 T cell receptor beta chains from one sample, sequenced in a study of T cells in Graves' hyperthyroidism and ophthalmopathy. The CDR3 regions of TCR beta were amplified from RNA transcripts. TCR CDR3 regions were first amplified by RT-PCR with HTBI primers. A single record per CDR3 protein comes from TCRdb applying MiXCR to the multiplex PCR reads. The profile covers fewer than 600,000 distinct CDR3 sequences, with approximately 15% appearing a single time and around 14% taken by the ten largest. Sequencing was done on a sample of blood. These receptor sequences come from a woman between 35 and 50 years old with Graves' hyperthyroidism.

This clonotype was counted only a few times. This chain connects TRBV12-3 or TRBV12-4 to TRBJ1-1; no firm D call. V gave up 2 bases and J gave up 10 bases, with 8 bases separating them. The CDR3 contains 11 residues. CDR3 region: CASSLRTPAFF. The CDR3 region has the DNA TGTGCCAGCAGTTTAAGGACCCCAGCTTTCTTT.

This clonotype was picked up many times. The chain recombines TRBV7-2 with TRBJ1-5, with 7 bases aligning to TRBD1. Trimming at V came to 3 bases and at J to 4 bases, leaving 6 bases not matched to a gene. Germline lookup yields CDR1 SGHTA and CDR2 FQGNSA. The CDR3 totals 15 residues. Written as DNA, the CDR3 is TGTGCCAGCAGCTTTGCCGGGACAGAGAATCAGCCCCAGCATTTT. It translates to CASSFAGTENQPQHF.

This clonotype was observed many times. The chain uses TRBV10-2 and TRBJ2-7; 10 bases map to TRBD1. The germline gives CDR1 WSHSY, CDR2 SAAADI. The CDR3 is 15 residues long. The ends lost 3 bases at V and 8 bases at J; junction bases unmatched: 10. The CDR3 here is CASSEPGQGSTQQYF. The CDR3 nucleotides are TGCGCCAGCAGTGAACCGGGACAGGGGTCCACCCAGCAGTACTTC.

This clonotype was seen repeatedly, ten times or more. The chain has TRBV7-9 and TRBJ1-2; 7 bases are shared with TRBD1. Losses at the gene ends were 5 bases for V and 1 base for J; bases not matched to a gene: 4. This CDR3 spans 14 amino acids. Germline CDR1 reads SEHNR; CDR2 reads FQNEAQ (reference sequence). CDR3 nucleotide sequence: TGTGCCAGCAGCCTCCGGGACAGTAACTATGGCTACACCTTC. Its translation: CASSLRDSNYGYTF.

This clonotype was detected many times. The V gene is TRBV11-1, the J gene TRBJ2-2; weak D call: TRBD1 (5 bases). Germline CDR1 SGHAT, CDR2 FQDESV (reference sequence). There are 15 residues in the CDR3. V was clipped by 1 base and J by 7 bases, with 13 bases between them. CDR3 DNA: TGTGCCAGCAGCTTAGGGCCCCAGGGAAACGGGGAGCTGTTTTTT. It translates to CASSLGPQGNGELFF.

This clonotype was detected many times. This chain joins TRBV6-2 or TRBV6-3 and TRBJ2-1; 10 nucleotides agree with TRBD2. The CDR3 covers 14 residues. The junction had 6 bases not matched to a gene; V was cut back by 6 bases and J by 7 bases. The germline CDR1 and CDR2 sequences are MNHEY and SVGEGT. The CDR3 sequence: CASRAGTSANEQFF. The CDR3 DNA follows: TGTGCCAGCAGAGCCGGGACTAGCGCGAATGAGCAGTTCTTC.

This clonotype was counted only a few times. The rearrangement links TRBV10-3 to TRBJ1-5, with unresolved D. This CDR3 contains 13 residues. Per germline, CDR1 ENHRY and CDR2 SYGVKD. Trimming stripped 3 bases from V and 7 bases from J, with 10 bases between. For the CDR3, the DNA is TGTGCCATCAGTGATGAAGGGAACCAGCCCCAGCATTTT. Translated: CAISDEGNQPQHF.

Ten or more counts support this clonotype. This chain links TRBV29-1 with TRBJ1-1, with D uncertain. CDR1 is SQVTM and CDR2 is ANQGSEA in the germline V gene. The CDR3 has 11 amino acids. Here the CDR3 reads CSYLSNTEAFF. As DNA, the CDR3 is TGCAGTTACCTCTCGAACACTGAAGCTTTCTTT.

This clonotype has ten or more counts. V gene TRBV18 combines with J gene TRBJ2-1, with 11 bases that match TRBD1. V shed 6 bases, J shed 4 bases, and the junction held 5 bases outside the gene matches. From germline, CDR1 is KGHSH and CDR2 LQKENI. CDR3 length: 15 residues. The CDR3 here is CASSSDRGQYNEQFF. The CDR3 DNA reads as TGTGCCAGCTCTTCGGACAGGGGGCAATACAATGAGCAGTTCTTC.

This clonotype was seen at least ten times. The chain uses TRBV28 and TRBJ1-2, with 9 bases identical to TRBD1. The CDR3 covers 14 residues. Looked up from germline, CDR1 is MDHEN and CDR2 is SYDVKM. V lost 6 bases and J lost 3; bases outside the gene matches: 5. The CDR3 sequence: CASSRTGVDYGYTF. CDR3 bases: TGTGCCAGCAGCAGGACAGGGGTTGACTATGGCTACACCTTC.

This clonotype has at least ten counts. The chain uses TRBV5-1 and TRBJ2-7; D is unresolved. Germline-derived CDR1 and CDR2 are SGHRS and YFSETQ. Trimming pared 0 bases from V and 7 bases from J, leaving 8 bases between. The CDR3 is 12 residues long. The CDR3 reads CASSLDPREQYF. The DNA for the CDR3 is TGCGCCAGCAGCTTGGATCCTCGGGAGCAGTACTTC. The variable domain in full, completed from reference TRBV5-1 and TRBJ2-7, reads KAGVTQTPRYLIKTRGQQVTLSCSPISGHRSVSWYQQTPGQGLQFLFEYFSETQRNKGNFPGRFSGRQFSNSRSEMNVSTLELGDSALYLCASSLDPREQYFGPGTRLTVT.

This clonotype was counted a few times. This may be a read error, as it is one base from a much larger clone. The rearrangement uses TRBV6-9 and TRBJ1-5, with TRBD1 matching 9 bases. The CDR3 has 15 residues. Germline V gives CDR1 MNHGY, CDR2 SVAAGI. CDR3 region: CASSFLIQGAQLQHF. CDR3 coding DNA: TGTGCCAGCAGTTTTCTTATACAGGGGGCTCAGCTCCAGCATTTT.

This clonotype has only a few counts. J is TRBJ1-5 and V is TRBV5-1; D call uncertain. This CDR3 is built from 13 residues. Trimming stripped 5 bases from V and 3 bases from J, with 9 bases between. Germline-derived CDR1 and CDR2 are SGHRS and YFSETQ. In nucleotides, the CDR3 is TGCGCCAGCAGAGAGGGAGACAATCAGCCCCAGCATTTT. Protein: CASREGDNQPQHF.

The rearrangement links TRBV30 to TRBJ2-1; D uncertain. Between the trimmed V and J ends, which lost 4 bases and 4 bases, there was a span of 11 bases. The germline V gene encodes CDR1 GTSNPN and CDR2 SVGIG (reference sequence). This CDR3 spans 13 amino acids. The CDR3 bases are TGTGCCTGGACCCAACCTACTTACAATGAGCAGTTCTTC. Residues: CAWTQPTYNEQFF.

The table lists this clonotype with many counts. The chain recombines TRBV28 with TRBJ2-1, with TRBD1 as a possible D gene (6 bases). CDR1 MDHEN and CDR2 SYDVKM come from the germline V gene. The CDR3 spans 15 residues. The V end was cut by 4 bases, the J end by 4 bases, with 14 bases between. The CDR3 loop reads CASSSPGVGYNEQFF. The CDR3 coding sequence is TGTGCCAGCAGTTCACCAGGGGTGGGTTACAATGAGCAGTTCTTC.

Comment on this clonotype: A much larger clone is a single base away; this may be a read error. The rearrangement joins TRBV27 to TRBJ1-1, with D possibly matching TRBD1 (6 bases). This CDR3 region has 15 residues. Germline V gene sequence: CDR1 MNHEY, CDR2 SMNVEV (reference sequence). The CDR3 DNA reads TGTGCCAGCAGTTTATGGGGGGGCGGGAACACTGTAGCTTTCTTT. The encoded protein is CASSLWGGGNTVAFF.

The CDR3 DNA is TGTGCCAGCAGTTACTCGAGCGGACAGCCCTACGAGCAGTACTTC. Translating it yields CASSYSSGQPYEQYF. This chain links TRBV6-2 or TRBV6-3 with TRBJ2-7; weak D call: TRBD1 (6 bases). Trimming took 0 bases from V and 2 from J, leaving 11 bases between them. In germline, CDR1 is MNHEY, CDR2 SVGEGT. This CDR3 has 15 residues.

In its sample, this clonotype was seen many times. The V gene is TRBV18, the J gene TRBJ2-1; 8 positions agree with TRBD2. This CDR3 region has 15 residues. V shed 3 bases and J 2 bases; nucleotides not matched to a gene: 3. Looked up from germline, CDR1 is KGHSH and CDR2 is LQKENI. The CDR3 here is CASSPSGMTYNEQFF. DNA of the CDR3: TGTGCCAGCTCACCTAGCGGGATGACCTACAATGAGCAGTTCTTC.

This clonotype showed up just a few times. The J gene is TRBJ2-1, the V gene TRBV4-1; TRBD2 matches 9 bases. This CDR3 has 16 amino acids. V trimming: 0 bases; J trimming: 3 bases; junction bases outside the gene matches: 3. Germline V gene data show CDR1 as MGHRA and CDR2 as YSYEKL. The CDR3 DNA reads TGCGCCAGCAGCCAAGATAAAGCGGGAGGCTACAATGAGCAGTTCTTC. It is translated as CASSQDKAGGYNEQFF.

This clonotype was found a few times. The chain joins TRBV9 to TRBJ2-3; D is perhaps TRBD2 (5 bases). Trimming took 4 bases from V and 2 from J, leaving 23 bases between them. The CDR3 extends over 18 amino acids. From germline, CDR1 is SGDLS and CDR2 YYNGEE. The chain's CDR3 is CASSRERNGEPPTDTQYF. CDR3 in DNA: TGTGCCAGCAGCCGAGAGAGGAACGGGGAGCCCCCCACAGATACGCAGTATTTT.

In its sample, this clonotype was seen many times. The J gene is TRBJ1-3, the V gene TRBV5-1; TRBD1 aligns across 9 bases. From germline, CDR1 is SGHRS and CDR2 YFSETQ. V lost 2 bases, J lost 0 bases, and 3 bases stayed unmatched. The CDR3 runs to 16 residues. The CDR3 loop is CASSLQGASSGNTIYF. CDR3 DNA: TGCGCCAGCAGCTTACAGGGGGCCAGCTCTGGAAACACCATATATTTT. The complete variable domain, with remaining parts taken from reference TRBV5-1 and TRBJ1-3, reads KAGVTQTPRYLIKTRGQQVTLSCSPISGHRSVSWYQQTPGQGLQFLFEYFSETQRNKGNFPGRFSGRQFSNSRSEMNVSTLELGDSALYLCASSLQGASSGNTIYFGEGSWLTVV.

This clonotype was counted at least ten times. This chain links TRBV28 with TRBJ2-7; 9 nucleotides match TRBD1. Trimming took 5 bases from V and 4 from J; bases not matched to a gene: 15. Germline CDR1 and CDR2: MDHEN and SYDVKM. The CDR3 is 17 residues long. The chain's CDR3 is CASSVTSGTGFFYEQYF. DNA of the CDR3: TGTGCCAGCAGTGTTACCTCCGGGACAGGGTTTTTTTACGAGCAGTACTTC. Using reference TRBV28 and TRBJ2-7 for the parts outside the CDR3, the full variable domain is DVKVTQSSRYLVKRTGEKVFLECVQDMDHENMFWYRQDPGLGLRLIYFSYDVKMKEKGDIPEGYSVSREKKERFSLILESASTNQTSMYLCASSVTSGTGFFYEQYFGPGTRLTVT.

This clonotype turned up a few times. The rearrangement joins TRBV6-2 or TRBV6-3 to TRBJ1-2; 11 bases agree with TRBD1. This CDR3 is 15 amino acids long. CDR1 is MNHEY, CDR2 SVGEGT, per germline. The J segment lost 7 bases and the V segment lost 6 bases, leaving 10 bases of the junction unmatched. CDR3 coding DNA: TGTGCCAGCAGCGAATGGGGACAGGGGGTATTTGGCTACACCTTC. Protein: CASSEWGQGVFGYTF.

The V and J genes are TRBV7-3 and TRBJ2-1; 7 bases agree with TRBD2. V was clipped by 2 bases and J by 4 bases; unmatched bases: 5. Germline assignment: CDR1 SGHTA and CDR2 FQGTGA. This CDR3 has 15 residues. Written as DNA, the CDR3 is TGTGCCAGCAGCTTACCTGGCGGGAGTTACAATGAGCAGTTCTTC. Translating it yields CASSLPGGSYNEQFF.